This passage covers 23 T cell receptor beta chains from one sample sequenced in a study of cytomegalovirus exposure and HLA in healthy donors. PCR was performed using 60 Vbeta and 13 Jbeta primers. Repertoires were generated with immunoSEQ multiplex PCR, while TCRdb's copy carries only in-frame clones and drops some. The table shows around 150,000 clones, with around three quarters occurring only once. Sequencing input: PBMCs. Every receptor here comes from a man aged 35 to 55 in good health and CMV-seropositive.

This clone was counted only a few times. The CDR3, as DNA: TGCGCCAGCAGTCATGGACAGGCGGGCAATCAGCCCCAGCATTTT. As protein: CASSHGQAGNQPQHF. V gene TRBV23-1 combines with J gene TRBJ1-5; 7 bases align to TRBD1. TRBV23-1 is sorted into the ORF group, with uncertain function. This CDR3 has 15 residues. The V segment lost 3 bases and the J segment 2 bases; nucleotides outside the gene matches: 4.

The J gene is TRBJ2-2, the V gene TRBV7-9, with no clear D. The CDR3 is 12 amino acids. Looked up from germline, CDR1 is SEHNR and CDR2 is FQNEAQ (reference sequence). The germline V and J ends were trimmed by 5 bases and 6 bases, with 7 bases remaining between them. The CDR3 reads CASSPPAGELFF. The CDR3 DNA reads TGTGCCAGCAGCCCTCCTGCCGGGGAGCTGTTTTTT. The whole variable domain, remainder taken from reference TRBV7-9 and TRBJ2-2, is DTGVSQNPRHKITKRGQNVTFRCDPISEHNRLYWYRQTLGQGPEFLTYFQNEAQLEKSRLLSDRFSAERPKGSFSTLEIQRTEQGDSAMYLCASSPPAGELFFGEGSRLTVL.

V usage is TRBV5-1 and J usage is TRBJ2-6, with D tentatively TRBD1 (6 bases). Germline V gene data show CDR1 as SGHRS and CDR2 as YFSETQ. V was pared by 0 bases and J by 2 bases, with 12 bases between. This CDR3 comprises 17 residues. CDR3 loop: CASSLVGAGAGANVLTF. DNA of the CDR3: TGCGCCAGCAGCTTGGTGGGGGCAGGCGCTGGGGCCAACGTCCTGACTTTC. Full variable domain (rest looked up from reference TRBV5-1 and TRBJ2-6): KAGVTQTPRYLIKTRGQQVTLSCSPISGHRSVSWYQQTPGQGLQFLFEYFSETQRNKGNFPGRFSGRQFSNSRSEMNVSTLELGDSALYLCASSLVGAGAGANVLTFGAGSRLTVL.

The V gene is TRBV10-1, the J gene TRBJ1-4; D might be TRBD1 (6 bases). Trimming took 2 bases from V and 4 from J, leaving 8 bases between them. Per germline, CDR1 WNHNN and CDR2 SYGVQD (reference sequence). The CDR3 is made up of 14 amino acids. CDR3 nucleotides: TGCGCCAGCAGTGAGAGACAGGATAATGAAAAACTGTTTTTT. Translation gives CASSERQDNEKLFF.

The chain uses TRBV19 and TRBJ2-7; TRBD2 matches at 7 bases. This CDR3 has 14 residues. Germline trimming cut 1 base from V and 3 bases from J; bases unmatched to any gene: 3. CDR1 and CDR2 from the germline V gene are LNHDA and SQIVND (reference sequence). DNA of the CDR3: TGTGCCAGTAGTATAGGGTCGGGGGGCTACGAGCAGTACTTC. Amino acids: CASSIGSGGYEQYF.

The V and J genes are TRBV15 and TRBJ1-1; TRBD1 is a possible D gene (5 bases). The CDR3 covers 17 residues. Germline V gene lookup returns CDR1 LNHNV and CDR2 YYDKDF (reference sequence). V was cut by 0 bases and J by 0 bases, with 14 bases left in between. In nucleotides, the CDR3 is TGTGCCACCAGCAGAGACCGGGGGACCGCGGTGAACACTGAAGCTTTCTTT. This gives the protein CATSRDRGTAVNTEAFF.

J is TRBJ1-2 and V is TRBV29-1, with no clear D. Trimming stripped 4 bases from V and 4 bases from J, with 10 bases between. The germline V gene encodes CDR1 SQVTM and CDR2 ANQGSEA. The CDR3 has 12 amino acids. The chain's CDR3 is CSVGTEVYGYTF. As DNA, the CDR3 is TGCAGCGTTGGTACAGAAGTCTATGGCTACACCTTC.

In nucleotides, the CDR3 is TGCAGCGTACCCTCGGACAGGGGCTACGAGCAGTACTTC. This translates into CSVPSDRGYEQYF. The V call is TRBV29-1, the J call TRBJ2-7; the match to TRBD1 covers 9 bases. The CDR3 totals 13 residues. Germline V CDR1 and CDR2: SQVTM, ANQGSEA. The trim removed 6 bases at V and 3 bases at J, leaving 6 bases unmatched.

J is TRBJ1-1 and V is TRBV6-5; TRBD1 matches 7 bases. CDR3 length: 14 amino acids. V gave up 8 bases and J gave up 1 base; unmatched junction bases: 7. Germline-derived CDR1 and CDR2 are MNHEY and SVGAGI. Written as DNA, the CDR3 is TGTGCCAGCGGCCAAAGACAGGGGAACACTGAAGCTTTCTTT. Translated: CASGQRQGNTEAFF.

The rearrangement uses TRBV2 and TRBJ1-3; D is unclear. Germline CDR1 SNHLY, CDR2 FYNNEI. The V and J ends lost 4 bases and 2 bases respectively, with 15 bases between them. The CDR3 covers 16 residues. CDR3 loop: CASSVLVQPPGNTIYF. The DNA for the CDR3 is TGTGCCAGCAGTGTGTTGGTACAGCCGCCTGGAAACACCATATATTTT. The entire variable domain, with the rest obtained from reference TRBV2 and TRBJ1-3, is as follows: EPEVTQTPSHQVTQMGQEVILRCVPISNHLYFYWYRQILGQKVEFLVSFYNNEISEKSEIFDDQFSVERPDGSNFTLKIRSTKLEDSAMYFCASSVLVQPPGNTIYFGEGSWLTVV.

This clone was picked up one time. V usage is TRBV30 and J usage is TRBJ1-1; TRBD1 might be the D (6 bases). Trimming cost V 4 bases and J 6 bases, with 12 bases left between them. This CDR3 is built from 12 residues. Germline V gene sequence: CDR1 GTSNPN, CDR2 SVGIG (reference sequence). For the CDR3, the DNA is TGTGCCTGGACTCAGGGGTCGCCTGAAGCTTTCTTT. This codes for CAWTQGSPEAFF. The full variable domain, rest sourced from reference TRBV30 and TRBJ1-1, is SQTIHQWPATLVQPVGSPLSLECTVEGTSNPNLYWYRQAAGRGLQLLFYSVGIGQISSEVPQNLSASRPQDRQFILSSKKLLLSDSGFYLCAWTQGSPEAFFGQGTRLTVV.

The V call is TRBV7-9, the J call TRBJ2-7; TRBD2 is a possible D gene (6 bases). CDR3 size: 14 residues. The germline V and J ends were trimmed by 0 bases and 2 bases, with 8 bases remaining between them. The V gene's germline CDR1 is SEHNR and CDR2 FQNEAQ (reference sequence). CDR3 sequence: CASSLAGGTYEQYF. The DNA of the CDR3 is TGTGCCAGCAGCTTAGCCGGCGGGACCTACGAGCAGTACTTC.

The DNA for the CDR3 is TGTGCCAGCAGCGACCGGGTCCCCAACGGGGAAAAACTGTTTTTT. As protein: CASSDRVPNGEKLFF. The V and J genes are TRBV7-9 and TRBJ1-4; D uncertain. The CDR3 is 15 residues long. The germline V gene has CDR1 SEHNR and CDR2 FQNEAQ (reference sequence). Trimming left V 5 bases short and J 8 bases short, with 18 bases between.

For the CDR3, the DNA is TGTGCCAGCAGCTTGCCAAGCGGCTCCTATACGCAGTATTTT. Encoded protein: CASSLPSGSYTQYF. The chain uses TRBV7-2 and TRBJ2-3; TRBD2 might be the D (5 bases). The CDR3 sequence is 14 residues long. V was cut by 3 bases and J by 7 bases, with 14 bases left in between. Germline V gene lookup returns CDR1 SGHTA and CDR2 FQGNSA.

This clone was observed a handful of times. The CDR3 nucleotides are TGTGCCAGCAGGCAGACAGGGACCTGGGGCTACACCTTC. Protein sequence: CASRQTGTWGYTF. The chain uses TRBV6-5 and TRBJ1-2, with 7 bases that match TRBD1. V shed 6 bases and J 8 bases; nucleotides not matched to a gene: 9. The CDR3 spans 13 residues. Germline CDR1 is MNHEY and CDR2 is SVGAGI.

The chain employs TRBV18 and TRBJ2-7, with TRBD1 matching 9 bases. With 3 bases clipped from V and 5 bases from J, the junction kept 17 bases outside the gene matches. CDR3 size: 18 residues. The germline CDR1 and CDR2 sequences are KGHSH and LQKENI. CDR3 amino acids: CASSPILLAGTGSNEQYF. CDR3 bases: TGTGCCAGCTCACCGATACTATTAGCCGGGACAGGGAGTAACGAGCAGTACTTC.

There are a few counts of this clone. This chain links TRBV4-3 with TRBJ2-7; 8 bases align to TRBD1. The ends lost 1 base at V and 4 bases at J; junction bases unmatched: 15. Looked up from germline, CDR1 is LGHNA and CDR2 is YSLEER. This CDR3 is 18 amino acids long. For the CDR3, the DNA is TGCGCCAGCAGCCAAGCGAGAACTTCAGGGGGCGGTTCTTACGAGCAGTACTTC. Its protein is CASSQARTSGGGSYEQYF.

This sequence joins TRBV5-6 and TRBJ2-4; D is possibly TRBD1 (5 bases). With 1 base removed from V and 5 bases from J, the gap between germline ends came to 10 bases. Germline-derived CDR1 and CDR2 are SGHDT and YYEEEE. CDR3 length: 14 residues. The CDR3 sequence: CASSLTGYQNIQYF. CDR3 bases: TGTGCCAGCAGCTTGACAGGTTACCAAAACATTCAGTACTTC.

This clone was counted once. The chain carries TRBV6-5 and TRBJ1-2, with TRBD1 as a possible D gene (6 bases). This CDR3 has 16 residues. V was clipped by 0 bases and J by 2 bases, with 13 bases between them. Germline lookup yields CDR1 MNHEY and CDR2 SVGAGI. CDR3 loop: CASSYSRQEPNYGYTF. The CDR3 nucleotides read TGTGCCAGCAGTTACTCGCGACAGGAACCAAACTATGGCTACACCTTC.

The rearrangement joins TRBV5-6 to TRBJ1-2, with a tentative D call TRBD1 (5 bases). The CDR3 spans 15 residues. V lost 0 bases, J lost 2 bases, and 11 bases lay in between. From germline, CDR1 is SGHDT and CDR2 YYEEEE. The CDR3 nucleotides are TGTGCCAGCAGCTTGGCAGGCAGGGCAAACTATGGCTACACCTTC. Protein product: CASSLAGRANYGYTF.

This clone was observed a single time. The chain combines TRBV6-5 with TRBJ2-3, with TRBD2 matching over 10 bases. The CDR3 consists of 15 residues. V was clipped by 4 bases and J by 8 bases; unmatched bases: 9. Germline V gene data show CDR1 as MNHEY and CDR2 as SVGAGI. The CDR3 here is CASSSSGGVTATQYF. The CDR3 DNA sequence: TGTGCCAGCAGTTCCAGCGGGGGGGTTACGGCTACGCAGTATTTT.

The rearrangement joins TRBV2 to TRBJ2-7, with D tentatively TRBD1 (5 bases). The CDR3 contains 12 residues. Germline loops: CDR1 SNHLY, CDR2 FYNNEI. Trimming took 4 bases from V and 5 from J, leaving 9 bases between them. In DNA form, the CDR3 reads TGTGCCAGCAGTGTCAAGGGGAACGAGCAGTACTTC. This gives the protein CASSVKGNEQYF.

This clone appeared a single time. The chain links TRBV11-3 to TRBJ1-5; a weak D match, TRBD1 (6 bases). The germline V gene encodes CDR1 SGHNT and CDR2 YENEEA. The CDR3 extends over 15 amino acids. Trimming shortened V by 2 bases and J by 2 bases, and 10 bases separated the two germline ends. The CDR3 sequence: CASSLSGEGNQPQHF. The CDR3 DNA reads TGTGCCAGCAGCTTATCAGGGGAAGGCAATCAGCCCCAGCATTTT.